A selection of T cell receptor beta chains follows, all from one sample in a study of immune evolution from preneoplasia to lung adenocarcinoma. Assay used: immunoSEQ multiplex PCR; TCRdb lists only in-frame clones, some missing. The sample shows about 11,000 clones, 82% of them seen only once. Sample: FFPE minimally invasive lung adenocarcinoma tissue. The receptors originated from a person between 65 and 79 years old with lung adenocarcinoma. The CDR3 runs from the conserved cysteine through the conserved F or W. D genes are given only for firm matches. Clone size is shown for a subset of rows, as once, few, many or a class of expanded clone.

-	TRBV6-5	TRBD1	TRBJ1-4	CASSNQGAEKLFF	TGTGCCAGCAGCAATCAGGGGGCTGAAAAACTGTTTTTT
few	TRBV7-8	-	TRBJ2-3	CASSFPGLQDTQYF	TGTGCCAGCAGCTTCCCCGGTTTACAGGATACGCAGTATTTT
-	TRBV11-2	TRBD1	TRBJ1-2	CASSLGTGGNYGYTF	TGTGCCAGCAGCTTAGGGACAGGTGGAAACTATGGCTACACCTTC
-	TRBV5-1	TRBD1	TRBJ1-1	CASSFKSDRGRRFWTEAFF	TGCGCCAGCAGCTTCAAATCGGACAGGGGAAGAAGGTTTTGGACTGAAGCTTTCTTT
-	TRBV7-2	-	TRBJ2-6	CASSLAGANVLTF	TGTGCCAGCAGCTTAGCTGGGGCCAACGTCCTGACTTTC
-	TRBV4-1	-	TRBJ2-5	CASSQGQQETQYF	TGCGCCAGCAGCCAAGGTCAGCAAGAGACCCAGTACTTC
-	TRBV29-1	TRBD1	TRBJ2-1	CSVGPGQGSYNEQFF	TGCAGCGTTGGACCGGGACAGGGGTCCTACAATGAGCAGTTCTTC
-	TRBV30	-	TRBJ2-7	CAWSYPNRGGEQYF	TGTGCCTGGAGTTACCCTAACCGGGGCGGGGAGCAGTACTTC
-	TRBV6-5	-	TRBJ1-5	CASSYSSAGDQPQHF	TGTGCCAGCAGTTACTCGTCGGCAGGAGATCAGCCCCAGCATTTT
-	TRBV21-1	-	TRBJ2-2	CASRAGELFF	TGTGCCAGCAGAGCCGGGGAGCTGTTTTTT
-	TRBV5-4	TRBD1	TRBJ2-2	CASSSGTGGSGELFF	TGTGCCAGCAGCTCCGGGACAGGGGGTAGCGGGGAGCTGTTTTTT
-	TRBV27	-	TRBJ1-2	CASSLVGGGDGYTF	TGTGCCAGCAGTTTAGTCGGCGGGGGGGATGGCTACACCTTC
few	TRBV29-1	-	TRBJ1-1	CSATTGFEAFF	TGCAGCGCCACGACAGGCTTTGAAGCTTTCTTT
few	TRBV7-9	-	TRBJ2-6	CASSGGGANVLTF	TGTGCCAGCAGCGGAGGGGGGGCCAACGTCCTGACTTTC
-	TRBV9	TRBD2	TRBJ2-1	CASSVVGSGSPNNEQFF	TGTGCCAGCAGCGTAGTGGGTAGCGGGAGCCCGAACAATGAGCAGTTCTTC
-	TRBV7-9	-	TRBJ1-1	CASSSGRGTEAFF	TGTGCCAGCAGCTCGGGGAGGGGGACTGAAGCTTTCTTT
-	TRBV30	-	TRBJ1-5	CAWSGEGQPQHF	TGTGCCTGGAGTGGAGAAGGACAGCCCCAGCATTTT
-	TRBV7-8	TRBD1	TRBJ2-3	CASSLGQTTQYF	TGTGCCAGCAGCTTGGGACAGACTACGCAGTATTTT
-	TRBV28	-	TRBJ1-3	CASSLDGLISGNTIYF	TGTGCCAGCAGTTTAGACGGCTTAATCTCTGGAAACACCATATATTTT
-	TRBV30	-	TRBJ1-1	CAWGKSGNTEAFF	TGTGCCTGGGGGAAGAGCGGGAACACTGAAGCTTTCTTT
medium-sized	TRBV7-7	-	TRBJ2-7	CASSYGASREQYF	TGTGCTAGCAGCTACGGGGCCTCCCGGGAGCAGTACTTC
-	TRBV18	-	TRBJ1-1	CATGVNTEAFF	TGTGCCACCGGAGTGAACACTGAAGCTTTCTTT
few	TRBV28	-	TRBJ1-2	CASTVRAAYGYTF	TGTGCCAGCACCGTCAGGGCGGCCTATGGCTACACCTTC
-	TRBV5-4	-	TRBJ2-5	CASSLRGSGETQYF	TGTGCCAGCAGCTTGAGGGGCAGTGGAGAGACCCAGTACTTC
-	TRBV4-2	-	TRBJ2-1	CASSLNDITYNEQFF	TGTGCCAGCAGCCTCAACGACATTACCTACAATGAGCAGTTCTTC
-	TRBV2	-	TRBJ1-5	CASSEQGGDQPQHF	TGTGCCAGCAGTGAACAGGGAGGGGATCAGCCCCAGCATTTT
-	TRBV7-8	-	TRBJ2-3	CASSLQVRRVDTQYF	TGTGCCAGCAGCTTACAGGTCCGGAGGGTGGATACGCAGTATTTT
once	TRBV27	-	TRBJ1-2	CASSATRGVGPNYGYTF	TGTGCCAGCAGCGCAACTAGGGGTGTTGGGCCTAACTATGGCTACACCTTC
-	TRBV7-2	TRBD2	TRBJ2-4	CASSSSGGVAKNIQYF	TGTGCCAGCAGCTCAAGCGGGGGGGTAGCCAAAAACATTCAGTACTTC